The clone carrying this T cell receptor (beta chain) was seen just once. The sample is drawn from a study of OX40 agonist ivuxolimab in advanced cancers. Across the study: Ivuxolimab was delivered to patients intravenously every 2 weeks at doses spanning 0.01 to 10 mg/kg. With a range of roughly 20 to 80, age averaged approximately 60 years, and nearly 85% were male.

With 5 bases clipped from V and 5 bases from J, the junction kept 8 bases outside the gene matches. CDR1 and CDR2 (germline): SEHNR, FQNEAQ (reference sequence). This CDR3 has 14 residues. Sequencing was performed with immunoSEQ multiplex PCR; in TCRdb, only in-frame clones are kept and a portion is missing. The sample carries more than 100,000 clones, about 94% recorded once. The chain links TRBV7-9 to TRBJ1-1; TRBD1 aligns across 7 bases. The sequencing here drew on CD4+ or CD8+ T cells sorted from blood, taken in a trial of the OX40 agonist ivuxolimab. This TCR came from an adult with an advanced solid tumor such as melanoma, head and neck, liver or kidney cancer. CDR3 in amino acids: CASSQQGRGTEAFF. In DNA, the CDR3 is TGTGCCAGCAGCCAACAGGGGAGGGGAACTGAAGCTTTCTTT. Combining the CDR3 with reference TRBV7-9 and TRBJ1-1 gives the whole variable domain DTGVSQNPRHKITKRGQNVTFRCDPISEHNRLYWYRQTLGQGPEFLTYFQNEAQLEKSRLLSDRFSAERPKGSFSTLEIQRTEQGDSAMYLCASSQQGRGTEAFFGQGTRLTVV.